One sample yielded the 11 T cell receptor beta chains listed below, sequenced in a study of blood T cell repertoires in COVID-19. Produced via immunoSEQ multiplex PCR; TCRdb's table is partial and in-frame only. Of around 290,000 clones in the sample, around 90% were seen once. What was sequenced was PBMCs or T cells enriched from blood (not recorded which). The origin of the receptors is a woman aged 40-49 years who had recovered from COVID-19.

This clone was seen only once. The chain employs TRBV7-6 and TRBJ1-1, with 7 bases lining up with TRBD1. Germline-derived CDR1 and CDR2 are SGHVS and FNYEAQ. This CDR3 is built from 16 residues. J lost 0 bases, V lost 1 base, and 5 bases had no gene match. CDR3 protein: CASSLDVRGLNTEAFF. The CDR3 DNA is TGTGCCAGCAGCTTAGATGTTAGGGGGCTGAACACTGAAGCTTTCTTT.

The chain links TRBV5-4 to TRBJ2-5, with 10 positions matching TRBD1. V gave up 2 bases and J gave up 5 bases; unmatched junction bases: 6. This CDR3 is built from 15 residues. The germline CDR1 and CDR2 sequences are SGHNT and YYREEE (reference sequence). The CDR3 loop is CASSLRQGASETQYF. CDR3 nucleotide sequence: TGTGCCAGCAGCTTACGACAGGGGGCAAGTGAGACCCAGTACTTC.

This clone was counted only a few times. V is TRBV20-1 and J is TRBJ1-2; D is ambiguous. This CDR3 is 11 amino acids long. V shed 6 bases and J shed 9 bases, with 14 bases lying between them. Germline V gene data show CDR1 as DFQATT and CDR2 as SNEGSKA (reference sequence). CDR3 coding DNA: TGCAGTGCCCAGAGGACTCAGCGCTACACCTTC. It yields the protein CSAQRTQRYTF.

As DNA, the CDR3 is TGTGCCAGCAGCCAGAACAACAATGAGCAGTTCTTC. Its protein is CASSQNNNEQFF. The genes are TRBV3-1 (or the pseudogene TRBV3-2) and TRBJ2-1; D is unclear. V lost 3 bases, J lost 5 bases, and 5 bases lay in between. The CDR3 sequence is 12 residues long. Germline lookup yields CDR1 LGHDT and CDR2 YNNKEL (reference sequence).

The chain joins TRBV7-8 to TRBJ2-1; 7 positions agree with TRBD2. This CDR3 contains 12 residues. Per the germline V gene, CDR1 is SGHVS and CDR2 is FQNEAQ. The trim removed 5 bases at V and 12 bases at J, leaving 7 bases unmatched. CDR3 region: CASSPLGRGQFF. CDR3 DNA: TGTGCCAGCAGCCCACTGGGGAGGGGGCAGTTCTTC. The whole variable domain, remainder taken from reference TRBV7-8 and TRBJ2-1, is GAGVSQSPRYKVAKRGQDVALRCDPISGHVSLFWYQQALGQGPEFLTYFQNEAQLDKSGLPSDRFFAERPEGSVSTLKIQRTQQEDSAVYLCASSPLGRGQFFGPGTRLTVL.

The J gene is TRBJ2-1, the V gene TRBV13, with 14 bases fitting TRBD2. The CDR3 runs to 18 residues. V lost 5 bases to trimming and J lost 5 bases; unmatched junction nucleotides: 11. Looked up from germline, CDR1 is PRHDT and CDR2 is FYEKMQ (reference sequence). The CDR3 DNA follows: TGTGCCAGCAGCCTGGGACTAGCGGGGGTAGGGGGTCACAATGAGCAGTTCTTC. It specifies CASSLGLAGVGGHNEQFF.

The chain links TRBV7-2 to TRBJ1-2, with TRBD1 matching 9 bases. In germline, CDR1 is SGHTA, CDR2 FQGNSA. This CDR3 contains 15 residues. The V segment lost 4 bases and the J segment 5 bases; nucleotides outside the gene matches: 8. CDR3 sequence: CASSSGQGSRYGYTF. The CDR3 coding sequence is TGTGCCAGCAGCTCCGGACAGGGGAGCAGGTATGGCTACACCTTC.

This clone was seen once. The J gene is TRBJ2-7, the V gene TRBV10-3; 7 nucleotides match TRBD1. V dropped 6 bases and J dropped 3; count of bases not matched to a gene: 8. Germline V gives CDR1 ENHRY, CDR2 SYGVKD. This CDR3 contains 14 residues. The CDR3 nucleotides read TGTGCCATCAGCAAAGACAGGGATCGCTACGAGCAGTACTTC. Encoded protein: CAISKDRDRYEQYF.

The chain employs TRBV6-2 or TRBV6-3 and TRBJ1-5; D is possibly TRBD1 (6 bases). The CDR3 is 15 residues long. Germline V gives CDR1 MNHEY, CDR2 SVGEGT. V gave up 2 bases and J gave up 7 bases, with 15 bases separating them. Here the CDR3 reads CASSYVGGGRQPQHF. The CDR3 DNA sequence: TGTGCCAGCAGTTACGTCGGGGGGGGCCGACAGCCCCAGCATTTT.

The chain combines TRBV19 with TRBJ2-1; the D gene is possibly TRBD2 (6 bases). Trimming removed 6 bases at V and 4 bases at J, with 16 bases between. CDR1 is LNHDA, CDR2 SQIVND, per germline (reference sequence). CDR3 size: 15 residues. The CDR3 coding sequence is TGTGCCAGTAGGGTGGCGGGAAAGAGGTACAATGAGCAGTTCTTC. Residues: CASRVAGKRYNEQFF.

The rearrangement links TRBV3-1 (or the pseudogene TRBV3-2) to TRBJ2-7, with TRBD1 as a possible D gene (6 bases). The CDR3 sequence is 15 residues long. In germline, CDR1 is LGHDT, CDR2 YNNKEL (reference sequence). The ends were cut back, 5 bases at V and 2 bases at J, with 16 bases in the middle. The CDR3 is CASSFMRGSPYEQYF. CDR3 nucleotides: TGTGCCAGCAGCTTCATGAGGGGGTCTCCCTACGAGCAGTACTTC.